This paragraph reports one T cell receptor beta chain. No antigen is known for it. These data are taken from a study of T cell repertoires in cytomegalovirus infection. Study background: CMV infection and matching HLA type were both indicated by public TCR beta signatures.

Via MiXCR, TCRdb re-called the reads, giving one row per CDR3 protein. This sample yields approximately 110,000 distinct CDR3 sequences, of which around 10% are seen a single time; 25% to 40% belongs to the top ten. The germline gives CDR1 MDHEN, CDR2 SYDVKM. V lost 5 bases, J lost 2 bases, and 14 bases stayed unmatched. The CDR3 is 17 amino acids. The specimen sequenced was PBMCs, sequenced either directly or after in vitro stimulation (not recorded which). The gene calls are TRBV28 and TRBJ2-7, with 8 bases matching TRBD1. The source of this sequence is a human donor in good health (CMV status not recorded). Some clones in this sample may be carry-over from other donors' samples. CDR3: CASSPHRGTGDPYEQYF. The CDR3 DNA reads TGTGCCAGCAGTCCACATCGGGGGACAGGCGACCCCTACGAGCAGTACTTC.